What follows are 20 T cell receptor beta chains derived from one specimen sequenced in a study of B cell selection in AIRE deficiency. Some clones are missing from TCRdb's copy, which holds only in-frame ones; the method was immunoSEQ multiplex PCR. The sample has 20,000 to 30,000 clones, around 97% seen once; the top ten hold just over 0.2%. Sorting defined conventional CD4 T cells as CD4+CD127+. The sample was conventional CD4+ T cells sorted from PBMCs. Source of these receptors: a human donor with AIRE deficiency.

This chain links TRBV7-9 with TRBJ2-1; D is uncertain. This CDR3 spans 12 amino acids. Trimming took 7 bases from V and 7 from J, leaving 11 bases between them. Germline loops: CDR1 SEHNR, CDR2 FQNEAQ (reference sequence). CDR3 residues: CASKLRSNEQFF. For the CDR3, the DNA is TGTGCCAGCAAGCTAAGGTCGAATGAGCAGTTCTTC.

CDR3: CSVGAGSSYEQYF. The CDR3 bases are TGCAGCGTTGGAGCGGGGAGCTCCTACGAGCAGTACTTC. The V call is TRBV29-1, the J call TRBJ2-7, with TRBD2 matching over 7 bases. V lost 4 bases, J lost 0 bases, and 3 bases stayed unmatched. The CDR3 extends over 13 amino acids. CDR1 is SQVTM and CDR2 is ANQGSEA in the germline V gene.

This rearrangement joins TRBV5-1 to TRBJ2-6; D gene unclear. Germline V gives CDR1 SGHRS, CDR2 YFSETQ. This CDR3 is 14 amino acids long. V lost 0 bases and J lost 3, with 4 bases in between. The CDR3 sequence is CASSLGGGANVLTF. The CDR3 DNA sequence: TGCGCCAGCAGCTTGGGAGGTGGGGCCAACGTCCTGACTTTC.

The chain has TRBV28 and TRBJ2-5; possible D gene TRBD1, 5 bases. The CDR3 is 14 residues long. Trimming took 3 bases from V and 6 from J, leaving 14 bases between them. Germline V gene lookup returns CDR1 MDHEN and CDR2 SYDVKM. The CDR3 sequence is CASSLGWGTKTQYF. The CDR3 DNA reads TGTGCCAGCAGTTTGGGGTGGGGCACGAAGACCCAGTACTTC.

This chain connects TRBV5-1 to TRBJ2-3; TRBD2 matches at 12 bases. V lost 4 bases and J lost 4; bases outside the gene matches: 4. The germline V gene has CDR1 SGHRS and CDR2 YFSETQ. This CDR3 comprises 15 residues. DNA of the CDR3: TGCGCCAGCAGCCCTCTAGCGGGAGGGGCAGATACGCAGTATTTT. The encoded protein is CASSPLAGGADTQYF.

The gene calls are TRBV6-6 and TRBJ2-2; D may be TRBD1 (6 bases). Germline loops: CDR1 MNHNY, CDR2 SVGAGI (reference sequence). There are 14 residues in the CDR3. The V end lost 4 bases, the J end lost 6 bases, and 12 bases lay between the germline ends. The CDR3 loop is CASSFKAGAGELFF. The CDR3 nucleotides are TGTGCCAGCAGTTTTAAGGCAGGGGCCGGGGAGCTGTTTTTT.

The CDR3 DNA is TGTGCCAGCAGTTACCCTACCGACAACACTGAAGCTTTCTTT. It is translated as CASSYPTDNTEAFF. This chain uses TRBV28 with TRBJ1-1; D unclear. V lost 4 bases to trimming and J lost 2 bases, with 11 bases between them. CDR1 and CDR2 from the germline V gene are MDHEN and SYDVKM. The CDR3 has 14 residues.

This clone is a singleton in its sample. This chain links TRBV9 with TRBJ2-2, with a tentative D call TRBD2 (6 bases). V lost 6 bases and J 2 bases, leaving 20 bases between the germline ends. Germline CDR1 SGDLS, CDR2 YYNGEE. CDR3 length equals 17 residues. CDR3 sequence reads: CASNDPAIADNTGELFF. For the CDR3, the DNA is TGTGCCAGCAACGACCCTGCGATAGCGGACAACACCGGGGAGCTGTTTTTT.

The chain combines TRBV19 with TRBJ2-2; D assignment may be TRBD1 or TRBD2 (6 bases each). The V end was cut by 2 bases, the J end by 3 bases, with 10 bases between. CDR3 length: 15 residues. Per the germline V gene, CDR1 is LNHDA and CDR2 is SQIVND (reference sequence). CDR3 sequence (DNA): TGTGCCAGTAGTATAACGGGGGCGGACACCGGGGAGCTGTTTTTT. Protein product: CASSITGADTGELFF.

The V gene is TRBV14, the J gene TRBJ2-5; 15 nucleotides match TRBD2. The CDR3 has 21 residues. Germline V lookup: CDR1 SGHDN, CDR2 FVKESK. V gave up 4 bases and J gave up 4 bases; unmatched junction bases: 19. The DNA of the CDR3 is TGTGCCAGCAGCCGACCTTATTCCGGGACTAGCGGGAGGCAGGGAAGAGAGACCCAGTACTTC. Amino acids: CASSRPYSGTSGRQGRETQYF.

The chain couples TRBV18 to TRBJ1-4, with TRBD1 matching 8 bases. With V trimmed by 6 bases and J by 1 base, 10 bases remained unmatched. The CDR3 runs 17 residues. Germline V gene lookup returns CDR1 KGHSH and CDR2 LQKENI. The CDR3 reads CASSRLGQGRTNEKLFF. The CDR3 DNA is TGTGCCAGCTCCCGTTTAGGACAGGGCCGAACTAATGAAAAACTGTTTTTT.

The V and J genes are TRBV5-8 and TRBJ1-2; D is unresolved. There are 13 residues in the CDR3. Germline loops: CDR1 SGHTS, CDR2 YDEGEE. V was shortened by 2 bases and J by 4 bases, with 9 bases between the two germline ends. The CDR3 spells CASSFPDFYGYTF. The CDR3 coding sequence is TGTGCCAGCAGCTTTCCAGACTTCTATGGCTACACCTTC.

V usage is TRBV14 and J usage is TRBJ1-6, with a weak D call TRBD1 (5 bases). The germline CDR1 and CDR2 sequences are SGHDN and FVKESK. The V end was cut by 1 base, the J end by 13 bases, with 11 bases between. The CDR3 sequence is 13 residues long. In DNA, the CDR3 is TGTGCCAGCAGCCAAGGACAGTTTCTTCCCCTCCACTTT. As protein: CASSQGQFLPLHF.

This chain joins TRBV28 and TRBJ1-1; 9 nucleotides align to TRBD1. CDR1 and CDR2 from the germline V gene are MDHEN and SYDVKM. The ends lost 11 bases at V and 3 bases at J; junction bases unmatched: 7. The CDR3 length is 13 residues. CDR3 region: CAVGTGLHTEAFF. In DNA form, the CDR3 reads TGTGCCGTAGGGACAGGGTTGCACACTGAAGCTTTCTTT. Filled out from reference TRBV28 and TRBJ1-1, the complete variable domain reads DVKVTQSSRYLVKRTGEKVFLECVQDMDHENMFWYRQDPGLGLRLIYFSYDVKMKEKGDIPEGYSVSREKKERFSLILESASTNQTSMYLCAVGTGLHTEAFFGQGTRLTVV.

The chain uses TRBV7-2 and TRBJ2-2; TRBD1 aligns across 8 bases. Germline values: CDR1 SGHTA, CDR2 FQGNSA. This CDR3 spans 15 amino acids. Trimming at V came to 6 bases and at J to 2 bases, leaving 5 bases not matched to a gene. The CDR3 coding sequence is TGTGCCAGCAGGATGGACAGGGAAAACACCGGGGAGCTGTTTTTT. The encoded protein is CASRMDRENTGELFF.

V is TRBV6-5 and J is TRBJ2-7; tentative D call: TRBD2 (5 bases). V lost 5 bases, J lost 3 bases, and 14 bases lay in between. The germline gives CDR1 MNHEY, CDR2 SVGAGI. This CDR3 comprises 14 residues. CDR3 nucleotide sequence: TGTGCCAGCAGTGTCGGGGTGTCTCTCTACGAGCAGTACTTC. Encoded protein: CASSVGVSLYEQYF.

This rearrangement joins TRBV19 to TRBJ1-1; D gene unclear. The ends were cut back, 6 bases at V and 0 bases at J, with 8 bases in the middle. The CDR3 is 13 residues long. In germline, CDR1 is LNHDA, CDR2 SQIVND (reference sequence). In DNA, the CDR3 is TGTGCCAGTAGGCTAGAAATGAACACTGAAGCTTTCTTT. It specifies CASRLEMNTEAFF.

Only one count was recorded for this clone. The chain recombines TRBV7-9 with TRBJ2-1; 10 nucleotides agree with TRBD1. The CDR3 length is 14 residues. With V trimmed by 5 bases and J by 5 bases, 3 bases remained unmatched. Germline CDR1 reads SEHNR; CDR2 reads FQNEAQ (reference sequence). CDR3 coding DNA: TGTGCCAGCAGCCCGGGACAGGGGCACAATGAGCAGTTCTTC. This translates into CASSPGQGHNEQFF. Full variable domain (remainder filled in from reference TRBV7-9 and TRBJ2-1): DTGVSQNPRHKITKRGQNVTFRCDPISEHNRLYWYRQTLGQGPEFLTYFQNEAQLEKSRLLSDRFSAERPKGSFSTLEIQRTEQGDSAMYLCASSPGQGHNEQFFGPGTRLTVL.

This chain uses TRBV5-4 with TRBJ2-2, with 9 bases identical to TRBD1. CDR1 SGHNT and CDR2 YYREEE come from the germline V gene (reference sequence). V shed 4 bases, J shed 6 bases, and the junction held 7 bases outside the gene matches. This CDR3 is built from 15 residues. CDR3 DNA sequence: TGTGCCAGCAGCAGCCGGGACAGGGAGGCCGGGGAGCTGTTTTTT. Amino acids: CASSSRDREAGELFF.

The J gene is TRBJ1-4, the V gene TRBV6-5; TRBD1 aligns across 9 bases. The CDR3 has 15 amino acids. The V gene end was trimmed by 5 bases and the J gene end by 7 bases; junction bases not matched to a gene: 8. Germline V gene lookup returns CDR1 MNHEY and CDR2 SVGAGI. DNA for the CDR3: TGTGCCAGCAGTCCCACCGGGACAGGGAGTGAAAAACTGTTTTTT. Translated, it gives CASSPTGTGSEKLFF.